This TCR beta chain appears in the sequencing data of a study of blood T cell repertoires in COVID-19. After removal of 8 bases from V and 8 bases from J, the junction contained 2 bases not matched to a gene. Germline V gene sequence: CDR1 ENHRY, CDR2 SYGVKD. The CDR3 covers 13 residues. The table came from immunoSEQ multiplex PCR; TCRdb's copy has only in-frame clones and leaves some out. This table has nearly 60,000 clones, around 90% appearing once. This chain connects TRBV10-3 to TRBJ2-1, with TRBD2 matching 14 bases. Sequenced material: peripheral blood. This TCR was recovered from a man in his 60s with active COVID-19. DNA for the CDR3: TGTGCCATCGGGACTAGCGGGAGCCATGAGCAGTTCTTC. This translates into CAIGTSGSHEQFF.